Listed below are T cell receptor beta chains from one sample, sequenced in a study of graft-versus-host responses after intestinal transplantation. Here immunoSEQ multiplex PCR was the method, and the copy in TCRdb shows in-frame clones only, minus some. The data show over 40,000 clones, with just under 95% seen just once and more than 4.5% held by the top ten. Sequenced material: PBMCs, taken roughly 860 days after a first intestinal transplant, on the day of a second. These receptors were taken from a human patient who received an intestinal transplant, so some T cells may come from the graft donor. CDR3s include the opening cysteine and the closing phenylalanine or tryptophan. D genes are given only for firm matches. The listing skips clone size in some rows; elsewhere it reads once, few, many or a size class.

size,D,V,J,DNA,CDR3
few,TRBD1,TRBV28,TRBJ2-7,TGTGCCAGCAGGTTGGGACAGGGGTCCTACGAGCAGTACTTC,CASRLGQGSYEQYF
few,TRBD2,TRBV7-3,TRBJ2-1,TGTGCCAGCAGCTTAGGGGGCACTAGCGGAACTCTGGAGCAGTTCTTC,CASSLGGTSGTLEQFF
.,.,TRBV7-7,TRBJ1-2,TGTGCTAGCAGCTTCCGGGACGGACCCTATGGCTACACCTTC,CASSFRDGPYGYTF
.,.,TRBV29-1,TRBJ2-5,TGCAGCGCCTGGCGCGAGACCCAGTACTTC,CSAWRETQYF
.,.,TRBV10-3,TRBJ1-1,TGTGCCATCAGCGCGAACCAGGGCCCTGAAGCTTTCTTT,CAISANQGPEAFF
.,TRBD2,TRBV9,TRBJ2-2,TGTGCCAGCAGCGTAGCCGGACTAGCGGGAGCGGGAGCCGGGGAGCTGTTTTTT,CASSVAGLAGAGAGELFF
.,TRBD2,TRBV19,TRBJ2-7,TGTGCCAGTAGGAGCGGCCTAGCGGGGGATGCCTACGAGCAGTACTTC,CASRSGLAGDAYEQYF
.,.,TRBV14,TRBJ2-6,TGTGCCAGCAGCCAAGCTATTCGAGGGGTTTTCTCCTCTGGGGCCAACGTCCTGACTTTC,CASSQAIRGVFSSGANVLTF
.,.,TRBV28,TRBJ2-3,TGTGCCAGCAGTTTTCTCGGGGCCACCACAGATACGCAGTATTTT,CASSFLGATTDTQYF
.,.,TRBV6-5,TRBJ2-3,TGTGCCAGCAGTTATTCGATGAGTTTTGTAACAGATACGCAGTATTTT,CASSYSMSFVTDTQYF
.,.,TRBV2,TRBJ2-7,TGTGCCAGCAGGGCCTCAGGGCCCGCCTACGAGCAGTACTTC,CASRASGPAYEQYF
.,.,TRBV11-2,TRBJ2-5,TGTGCCAGCACCAAGACGACTATCCAAGAGACCCAGTACTTC,CASTKTTIQETQYF
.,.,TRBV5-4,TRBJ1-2,TGTGCCAGCAGCCCGGACCGCAACTATGGCTACACCTTC,CASSPDRNYGYTF
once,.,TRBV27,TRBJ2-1,TGTGCCAGTTGTAGCGGAGCCGTTTCCTACAATGAGCAGTTCTTC,CASCSGAVSYNEQFF
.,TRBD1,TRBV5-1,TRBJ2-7,TGCGCCAGCAGCTTGGGGGACAGGGCTTCCTACGAGCAGTACTTC,CASSLGDRASYEQYF
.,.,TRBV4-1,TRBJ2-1,TGCGCCAGCAGCCAAGAGCCTGGCCTTCGGAGCTCCTACAATGAGCAGTTCTTC,CASSQEPGLRSSYNEQFF
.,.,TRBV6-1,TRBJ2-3,TGTGCCAGCAGACCTAGCGGCACAGATACGCAGTATTTT,CASRPSGTDTQYF
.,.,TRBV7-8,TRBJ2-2,TGTGCCAGCAGCTTAGTAGTAAACAGGGGAGGCACCGGGGAGCTGTTTTTT,CASSLVVNRGGTGELFF